This TCR beta chain came from a study of early T cells in non-severe SARS-CoV-2 infection. The CDR3 runs to 14 residues. Germline CDR1 reads MNHEY; CDR2 reads SVGAGI. Trimming removed 2 bases at V and 4 bases at J, with 10 bases between. Via MiXCR, TCRdb re-called the 5' RACE reads, giving one row per CDR3 protein. The sample consists of over 50,000 distinct CDR3 sequences, roughly an eighth of them appearing once. The chain joins TRBV6-5 to TRBJ2-3; maybe TRBD2 (6 bases). Source material: whole blood. The receptor's source is an adult who was a healthcare worker with PCR-confirmed SARS-CoV-2 infection or an uninfected control (not recorded which). The CDR3 DNA is TGTGCCAGCAGTTACAGGACTACCGCAGATACGCAGTATTTT. Translating gives CASSYRTTADTQYF.